Below are 8 T cell receptor beta chains sequenced from a single sample in a study of blood T cells in healthy people across ages (dated by TCRdb to between 2015 and 2017). Libraries were prepared through 5' RACE. This sample was sequenced with an Illumina HiSeq 2500. A second about 7 to 11 cycle PCR used a sample-barcoded 5' primer and a J-beta primer mix. TCRdb took the public reads, trimmed them with fastp at Q25, ran MiXCR for clone calling and kept in-frame beta chains. Rows merge per CDR3 protein into single entries with the most common DNA and genes. The sample table holds approximately 1.5 million distinct CDR3 sequences, of which under 55% were seen once. Over 3.5% of the sample rests with the top ten. The sample was blood. The receptors derive from a woman between 18 and 29 years old in good health.

This clonotype was recorded many times. The chain combines TRBV29-1 with TRBJ2-7, with 7 bases that match TRBD2. The CDR3 is 15 amino acids. Looked up from germline, CDR1 is SQVTM and CDR2 is ANQGSEA. J lost 3 bases, V lost 3 bases, and 11 bases had no gene match. The CDR3 sequence: CSVDAGSSGIYEQYF. The CDR3 nucleotides read TGCAGCGTTGACGCTGGGTCTAGCGGCATCTACGAGCAGTACTTC.

This chain links TRBV13 with TRBJ2-7; maybe TRBD1 (5 bases). The germline CDR1 and CDR2 sequences are PRHDT and FYEKMQ (reference sequence). V shed 5 bases and J shed 1 base, with 18 bases lying between them. The CDR3 covers 16 residues. This CDR3 reads CASSRTYGWSSYEQYF. The CDR3 DNA reads as TGTGCCAGCAGCCGGACATACGGGTGGAGTTCCTACGAGCAGTACTTC.

The chain has TRBV4-2 and TRBJ2-5; weak D call: TRBD1 (5 bases). The CDR3 length is 16 residues. V was clipped by 0 bases and J by 5 bases, with 16 bases between them. Germline V CDR1 and CDR2: LGHNA, YNFKEQ. The CDR3 nucleotides read TGTGCCAGCAGCCAAGATGGGGCGGACCACGCGGAGACCCAGTACTTC. Translated: CASSQDGADHAETQYF.

This rearrangement joins TRBV6-2 or TRBV6-3 to TRBJ2-7; the D gene is possibly TRBD1 (6 bases). From germline, CDR1 is MNHEY and CDR2 SVGEGT. The CDR3 is 14 amino acids. V lost 6 bases and J lost 6, with 18 bases in between. CDR3: CASSQHRDIPEQYF. The CDR3, as DNA: TGTGCCAGCAGCCAACATCGGGACATACCCGAGCAGTACTTC.

This clonotype was observed a handful of times. The chain is built from TRBV12-3 or TRBV12-4 and TRBJ2-3; D remains ambiguous. V was clipped by 6 bases and J by 0 bases, with 13 bases between them. CDR3 size: 15 residues. The CDR3 sequence is CASSHDWPSTDTQYF. Written as DNA, the CDR3 is TGTGCCAGCAGCCATGACTGGCCTAGCACAGATACGCAGTATTTT.

The chain carries TRBV5-1 and TRBJ1-2; tentative D call: TRBD1 (5 bases). V lost 4 bases to trimming and J lost 0 bases, with 13 bases between them. Germline V lookup: CDR1 SGHRS, CDR2 YFSETQ. The CDR3 extends over 15 amino acids. Here the CDR3 DNA reads TGCGCCAGCAGCGATCCGGGACTTTCTAACTATGGCTACACCTTC. Translated, it gives CASSDPGLSNYGYTF.

This chain's CDR3 is CASSHRQGWNNEQFF. CDR3 sequence (DNA): TGTGCCAGCAGCCATCGTCAGGGCTGGAACAATGAGCAGTTCTTC. V usage is TRBV12-3 or TRBV12-4 and J usage is TRBJ2-1; tentatively, D is TRBD1 (5 bases). V shed 6 bases and J shed 5 bases, with 17 bases lying between them. This CDR3 is built from 15 residues.

The rearrangement links TRBV5-1 to TRBJ1-1, with D uncertain. The CDR3 is 13 amino acids. Trimming removed 4 bases at V and 6 bases at J, with 13 bases between. Germline CDR1 is SGHRS and CDR2 is YFSETQ. In nucleotides, the CDR3 is TGCGCCAGCAGCAGAGAAAACGGGGCTGAAGCTTTCTTT. Protein sequence: CASSRENGAEAFF.